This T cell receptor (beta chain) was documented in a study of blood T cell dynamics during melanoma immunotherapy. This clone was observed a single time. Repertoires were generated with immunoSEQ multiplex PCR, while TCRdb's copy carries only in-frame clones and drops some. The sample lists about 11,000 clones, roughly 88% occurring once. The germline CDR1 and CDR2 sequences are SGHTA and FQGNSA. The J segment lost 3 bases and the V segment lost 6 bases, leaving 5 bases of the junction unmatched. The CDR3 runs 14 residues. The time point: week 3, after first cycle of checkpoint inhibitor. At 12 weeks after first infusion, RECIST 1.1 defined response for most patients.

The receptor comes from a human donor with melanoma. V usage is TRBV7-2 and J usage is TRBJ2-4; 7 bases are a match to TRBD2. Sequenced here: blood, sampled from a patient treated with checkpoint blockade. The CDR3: CASRPGGGKNIQYF. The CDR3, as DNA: TGTGCCAGCAGGCCGGGGGGAGGCAAAAACATTCAGTACTTC.